The 5 T cell receptor beta chains reported below all come from one sample, sequenced in a study of shared clonotypes between healthy human individuals. The data were produced by immunoSEQ multiplex PCR, yet TCRdb's version contains in-frame clones alone and is incomplete. The sample records millions of clones, 90% to 95% being singletons. The sequenced material came from naive CD4+ T cells sorted from blood. Sample subset: CD45RA+ positively selected. The source of these receptors is a man younger than 35 in good health.

The rearrangement uses TRBV11-2 and TRBJ2-7; 8 bases are shared with TRBD2. The CDR3 spans 17 residues. Germline-derived CDR1 and CDR2 are SGHAT and FQNNGV. The J segment lost 3 bases and the V segment lost 10 bases, leaving 20 bases of the junction unmatched. The CDR3, as DNA: TGTGCCACCGCGGGGTTGGGGGCCAGCGGGAGAGGCTACGAGCAGTACTTC. Its protein is CATAGLGASGRGYEQYF. Using reference TRBV11-2 and TRBJ2-7 for the parts outside the CDR3, the full variable domain is EAGVAQSPRYKIIEKRQSVAFWCNPISGHATLYWYQQILGQGPKLLIQFQNNGVVDDSQLPKDRFSAERLKGVDSTLKIQPAKLEDSAVYLCATAGLGASGRGYEQYFGPGTRLTVT.

In DNA, the CDR3 is TGTGCCAGCAGCGAAGGGACAGGGGGCGCCGGGCCCTATGGCTACACCTTC. This encodes CASSEGTGGAGPYGYTF. This chain joins TRBV7-9 and TRBJ1-2, with 12 bases lining up with TRBD1. Trimming took 5 bases from V and 4 from J; bases not matched to a gene: 11. CDR3 length equals 17 residues. Germline V gene data show CDR1 as SEHNR and CDR2 as FQNEAQ (reference sequence).

Turning to this clone: Other DNA sequences in the same sample also yield this CDR3. The CDR3 sequence: CASSRTSGSSYEQYF. CDR3 nucleotide sequence: TGTGCCAGCAGTAGGACTAGCGGGAGTTCCTACGAGCAGTACTTC. This chain uses TRBV5-4 with TRBJ2-7, with 13 nucleotides matching TRBD2. The junction had 3 bases not matched to a gene; V was cut back by 5 bases and J by 1 base. This CDR3 is 15 amino acids long. Germline V CDR1 and CDR2: SGHNT, YYREEE (reference sequence).

The V call is TRBV6-6, the J call TRBJ1-6; D gene ambiguous. CDR1 is MNHNY, CDR2 SVGAGI, per germline (reference sequence). Trimming left V 0 bases short and J 4 bases short, with 10 bases between. CDR3 length: 16 residues. The CDR3 DNA reads TGTGCCAGCAGTTACTCGCCAGATCTTTATAATTCACCCCTCCACTTT. It specifies CASSYSPDLYNSPLHF.

The rearrangement uses TRBV19 and TRBJ2-1; 7 bases are shared with TRBD1. The V gene end was trimmed by 5 bases and the J gene end by 2 bases; junction bases not matched to a gene: 6. This CDR3 has 15 amino acids. Germline assignment: CDR1 LNHDA and CDR2 SQIVND (reference sequence). The CDR3 sequence is CASSVATGAYNEQFF. CDR3 coding DNA: TGTGCCAGTAGTGTGGCTACAGGGGCCTACAATGAGCAGTTCTTC.